These 27 T cell receptor beta chains share one sample of origin, sequenced in a study of blood T cell repertoires in COVID-19. The assay was immunoSEQ multiplex PCR, and TCRdb's table has in-frame clones only and misses some. This table has some 70,000 clones, 70% to 90% appearing once. Specimen: PBMCs or T cells enriched from blood (not recorded which). These receptors were taken from a woman aged 40 to 50 who had recovered from COVID-19.

The chain links TRBV19 to TRBJ2-5, with 8 bases aligning to TRBD1. V dropped 4 bases and J dropped 4; count of bases not matched to a gene: 8. The germline gives CDR1 LNHDA, CDR2 SQIVND (reference sequence). The CDR3 is made up of 15 amino acids. CDR3 sequence reads: CASSTDRGGPETQYF. In DNA form, the CDR3 reads TGTGCCAGTAGTACTGACAGGGGTGGTCCAGAGACCCAGTACTTC. The full variable domain, completed using reference TRBV19 and TRBJ2-5, is DGGITQSPKYLFRKEGQNVTLSCEQNLNHDAMYWYRQDPGQGLRLIYYSQIVNDFQKGDIAEGYSVSREKKESFPLTVTSAQKNPTAFYLCASSTDRGGPETQYFGPGTRLLVL.

This chain connects TRBV5-1 to TRBJ1-2; tentative D call: TRBD1 (5 bases). Looked up from germline, CDR1 is SGHRS and CDR2 is YFSETQ. The V and J ends lost 0 bases and 8 bases respectively, with 11 bases between them. The CDR3 extends over 13 amino acids. The CDR3 bases are TGCGCCAGCAGCTTGGCGAGGGGAGGAGGCTACACCTTC. It translates to CASSLARGGGYTF.

CDR3 sequence (DNA): TGTGCCAGCAGCTTAGTTAACGACCCCCAGCGGACTGAAGCTTTCTTT. It codes for CASSLVNDPQRTEAFF. The chain uses TRBV7-2 and TRBJ1-1; D unresolved. Trimming shortened V by 1 base and J by 5 bases, and 17 bases separated the two germline ends. CDR1 SGHTA and CDR2 FQGNSA come from the germline V gene. CDR3 length: 16 amino acids.

CDR3 nucleotide sequence: TGTGCCAGCAGCTTGAGGACAGGGTGGGAGACCCAGTACTTC. This sequence encodes CASSLRTGWETQYF. This chain joins TRBV7-8 and TRBJ2-5; 8 bases fit TRBD1. This CDR3 is 14 amino acids long. V dropped 3 bases and J dropped 5; count of bases not matched to a gene: 5. Looked up from germline, CDR1 is SGHVS and CDR2 is FQNEAQ.

The chain couples TRBV12-5 to TRBJ1-5; the D gene is possibly TRBD1 (6 bases). The CDR3 covers 16 residues. The germline V and J ends were trimmed by 0 bases and 2 bases, with 11 bases remaining between them. In germline, CDR1 is LGHNT, CDR2 FRNRAP. The CDR3 reads CASGLVRQGRNQPQHF. The CDR3 DNA reads TGTGCTAGTGGTTTGGTAAGGCAGGGGCGCAATCAGCCCCAGCATTTT.

The V and J genes are TRBV6-5 and TRBJ2-7; TRBD1 matches at 7 bases. With 6 bases clipped from V and 2 bases from J, the junction kept 1 base outside the gene matches. The CDR3 length is 12 residues. CDR1 is MNHEY and CDR2 is SVGAGI in the germline V gene. As DNA, the CDR3 is TGTGCCAGCAGAGGGGGCCCCTACGAGCAGTACTTC. It encodes CASRGGPYEQYF.

The V call is TRBV5-4, the J call TRBJ1-2; D unclear. The CDR3 contains 14 residues. Germline loops: CDR1 SGHNT, CDR2 YYREEE (reference sequence). V was pared by 0 bases and J by 8 bases, with 14 bases between. Here the CDR3 DNA reads TGTGCCAGCAGCTTGGTGCGATCTAGTGGGGGCTACACCTTC. It specifies CASSLVRSSGGYTF. Variable domain in full (rest from reference TRBV5-4 and TRBJ1-2): ETGVTQSPTHLIKTRGQQVTLRCSSQSGHNTVSWYQQALGQGPQFIFQYYREEENGRGNFPPRFSGLQFPNYSSELNVNALELDDSALYLCASSLVRSSGGYTFGSGTRLTVV.

The chain employs TRBV19 and TRBJ1-5; 8 bases are shared with TRBD1. The J segment lost 7 bases and the V segment lost 5 bases, leaving 13 bases of the junction unmatched. The CDR3 has 16 residues. Germline V gene sequence: CDR1 LNHDA, CDR2 SQIVND (reference sequence). The CDR3 is CASSAGDRGSGQPQHF. The CDR3 DNA sequence: TGTGCCAGTAGTGCCGGCGACAGGGGCTCGGGCCAGCCCCAGCATTTT.

The chain joins TRBV19 to TRBJ2-1; 13 bases match TRBD2. The length of the CDR3 is 15 residues. Trimming took 5 bases from V and 9 from J; bases not matched to a gene: 7. Germline V lookup: CDR1 LNHDA, CDR2 SQIVND (reference sequence). CDR3 nucleotides: TGTGCCAGTAGTCCTCGGACTAGCGGGGGTTCTGAGCAGTTCTTC. This sequence encodes CASSPRTSGGSEQFF.

This clone was counted between two and nine times. The V gene is TRBV4-1, the J gene TRBJ1-5, with TRBD1 as a possible D gene (6 bases). The CDR3 length is 15 residues. V was trimmed by 0 bases and J by 4 bases, leaving 10 bases between them. CDR1 and CDR2 (germline): MGHRA, YSYEKL. CDR3 in DNA: TGCGCCAGCAGCCAAGATCGGACAGAAAATCAGCCCCAGCATTTT. This sequence encodes CASSQDRTENQPQHF.

The CDR3: CASSQEVLDRGYEQYF. CDR3 bases: TGTGCCAGCAGCCAAGAAGTCCTTGACAGGGGCTACGAGCAGTACTTC. The chain joins TRBV14 to TRBJ2-7; TRBD1 matches at 8 bases. V gave up 0 bases and J gave up 3 bases; unmatched junction bases: 7. This CDR3 spans 16 amino acids. Germline loops: CDR1 SGHDN, CDR2 FVKESK.

This clone was seen a single time. This chain joins TRBV11-3 and TRBJ2-7; tentatively, D is TRBD1 (7 bases). CDR1 and CDR2 from the germline V gene are SGHNT and YENEEA. The CDR3 loop spans 16 amino acids. V gave up 5 bases and J gave up 5 bases, with 22 bases separating them. CDR3 bases: TGTGCCAGCAGCCAAGGGGGCGGGACCTCGGGGGACGAGCAGTACTTC. Encoded protein: CASSQGGGTSGDEQYF.

The chain carries TRBV4-1 and TRBJ1-4; a weak D match, TRBD1 (6 bases). The V end was cut by 4 bases, the J end by 0 bases, with 9 bases between. Germline V gene data show CDR1 as MGHRA and CDR2 as YSYEKL. The CDR3 contains 15 residues. This chain's CDR3 is CASSLDSATNEKLFF. CDR3 sequence (DNA): TGCGCCAGCAGCCTGGACAGCGCAACTAATGAAAAACTGTTTTTT.

The V gene is TRBV11-3, the J gene TRBJ2-5, with 9 bases aligning to TRBD1. The trim removed 4 bases at V and 7 bases at J, leaving 10 bases unmatched. Germline V gene lookup returns CDR1 SGHNT and CDR2 YENEEA. This CDR3 has 15 residues. The CDR3 DNA follows: TGTGCCAGCAGCTCAACTTGGACAGGGGATGCGACCCAGTACTTC. Protein product: CASSSTWTGDATQYF.

The chain uses TRBV7-9 and TRBJ2-2; D remains unclear. V lost 0 bases and J lost 4, with 15 bases in between. Per germline, CDR1 SEHNR and CDR2 FQNEAQ (reference sequence). This CDR3 spans 17 amino acids. Here the CDR3 reads CASSLARDLGGTGELFF. Here the CDR3 DNA reads TGTGCCAGCAGCTTAGCTCGAGATCTTGGCGGCACCGGGGAGCTGTTTTTT.

The J gene is TRBJ2-1, the V gene TRBV5-1; tentatively, D is TRBD2 (6 bases). Trimming removed 4 bases at V and 10 bases at J, with 18 bases between. CDR1 is SGHRS and CDR2 is YFSETQ in the germline V gene. The CDR3 consists of 14 residues. CDR3 nucleotide sequence: TGCGCCAGCAGCCCTGACAGCGCCGGGGGAGAGCAGTTCTTC. As protein: CASSPDSAGGEQFF.

The chain carries TRBV4-1 and TRBJ2-3; the D gene is possibly TRBD2 (6 bases). The CDR3 sequence is 15 residues long. Trimming cost V 4 bases and J 0 bases, with 11 bases left between them. The germline CDR1 and CDR2 sequences are MGHRA and YSYEKL. CDR3 amino acids: CASSPRDSSTDTQYF. In DNA, the CDR3 is TGCGCCAGCAGCCCTCGGGACTCTAGCACAGATACGCAGTATTTT.

The chain joins TRBV5-4 to TRBJ1-1; 7 nucleotides align to TRBD1. V lost 2 bases and J lost 5; bases outside the gene matches: 9. The CDR3 sequence is 15 residues long. The germline gives CDR1 SGHNT, CDR2 YYREEE (reference sequence). The CDR3 sequence is CASSFRGRGSTEAFF. CDR3 DNA sequence: TGTGCCAGCAGCTTTAGGGGCAGGGGGAGTACTGAAGCTTTCTTT.

The chain employs TRBV6-5 and TRBJ2-4, with TRBD1 as a possible D gene (6 bases). V gave up 0 bases and J gave up 12 bases, with 6 bases separating them. From germline, CDR1 is MNHEY and CDR2 SVGAGI. This CDR3 comprises 11 residues. The CDR3 DNA is TGTGCCAGCAGTTACTCGGGACATCAGTACTTC. Translated, it gives CASSYSGHQYF.

The rearrangement uses TRBV6-5 and TRBJ1-3; TRBD1 matches 7 bases. V lost 5 bases, J lost 1 base, and 5 bases stayed unmatched. The CDR3 has 15 residues. The germline gives CDR1 MNHEY, CDR2 SVGAGI. CDR3 nucleotide sequence: TGTGCCAGCAGTAATTACAGGGGATCTGGAAACACCATATATTTT. This translates into CASSNYRGSGNTIYF.

V gene TRBV5-1 combines with J gene TRBJ2-3; no firm D call. Germline loops: CDR1 SGHRS, CDR2 YFSETQ. Between the trimmed V and J ends, which lost 5 bases and 0 bases, there was a span of 16 bases. This CDR3 is 16 amino acids long. The CDR3 nucleotides read TGCGCCAGCAGGTATTCAGAGAGGATCAGCACAGATACGCAGTATTTT. Its protein is CASRYSERISTDTQYF.

The chain couples TRBV6-5 to TRBJ1-6, with D perhaps TRBD1 (5 bases). The germline V and J ends were trimmed by 7 bases and 8 bases, with 18 bases remaining between them. CDR1 is MNHEY, CDR2 SVGAGI, per germline. The CDR3 extends over 15 amino acids. The CDR3 nucleotides read TGTGCCAGCACCTTTCTGGACATCAACGATTCACCCCTCCACTTT. It encodes CASTFLDINDSPLHF.

The chain uses TRBV27 and TRBJ1-4; D gene uncertain. CDR3 length equals 13 residues. Trimming cost V 2 bases and J 11 bases, with 12 bases left between them. Germline lookup yields CDR1 MNHEY and CDR2 SMNVEV (reference sequence). The CDR3 sequence: CASSLAGSQKLFF. CDR3 sequence (DNA): TGTGCCAGCAGTTTAGCGGGCAGTCAGAAACTGTTTTTT. Drawing the rest from reference TRBV27 and TRBJ1-4, the complete variable domain is EAQVTQNPRYLITVTGKKLTVTCSQNMNHEYMSWYRQDPGLGLRQIYYSMNVEVTDKGDVPEGYKVSRKEKRNFPLILESPSPNQTSLYFCASSLAGSQKLFFGSGTQLSVL.

This clone was observed a handful of times. The CDR3 region is CASSEALWGGSTDTQYF. For the CDR3, the DNA is TGTGCCAGCAGTGAAGCGCTTTGGGGGGGGAGCACAGATACGCAGTATTTT. The chain links TRBV2 to TRBJ2-3, with TRBD2 identical over 7 bases. Trimming took 0 bases from V and 0 from J; bases not matched to a gene: 6. The CDR3 is 17 residues long. Germline assignment: CDR1 SNHLY and CDR2 FYNNEI.

The CDR3 here is CATLGPSGGDRLSTDTQYF. CDR3 in DNA: TGTGCCACCCTCGGGCCTAGCGGGGGGGACAGATTGAGCACAGATACGCAGTATTTT. The chain combines TRBV15 with TRBJ2-3; 12 bases are a match to TRBD2. CDR3 length: 19 residues. V trimming: 8 bases; J trimming: 0 bases; junction bases outside the gene matches: 15. Per germline, CDR1 LNHNV and CDR2 YYDKDF (reference sequence).

The V gene is TRBV6-5, the J gene TRBJ1-4; 7 bases fit TRBD1. Germline CDR1 reads MNHEY; CDR2 reads SVGAGI. The CDR3 is made up of 14 amino acids. With V trimmed by 5 bases and J by 8 bases, 8 bases remained unmatched. CDR3 coding DNA: TGTGCCAGCAGTCAAAGACAGGGCGACGAAAAACTGTTTTTT. It translates to CASSQRQGDEKLFF.

The chain carries TRBV29-1 and TRBJ2-5; 11 bases map to TRBD1. There are 13 residues in the CDR3. Germline values: CDR1 SQVTM, CDR2 ANQGSEA. The CDR3 region has the DNA TGCACCGGCCGGACAGGGGGCTTGGAGACCCAGTACTTC. Translating it yields CTGRTGGLETQYF.